The 18 T cell receptor beta chains given below trace back to one sample, sequenced in a study of blood T cells in healthy people across ages. A second about 7 to 11 cycle PCR used barcoded and J-beta primers. TCRdb analysed the 5' RACE reads with MiXCR anew, one entry per CDR3 protein. The repertoire holds hundreds of thousands of distinct CDR3 sequences, with roughly 56% as singletons. Specimen: blood. The receptor source for this set is a man aged 40-49 years in good health.

This clonotype was seen only a few times. The chain links TRBV9 to TRBJ2-5; the match to TRBD1 covers 9 bases. The CDR3 loop spans 15 amino acids. Trimming cost V 0 bases and J 5 bases; bases outside gene matches: 5. Looked up from germline, CDR1 is SGDLS and CDR2 is YYNGEE. Here the CDR3 DNA reads TGTGCCAGCAGCGTAGGGGACAGGGACGTTGAGACCCAGTACTTC. Protein sequence: CASSVGDRDVETQYF.

Details on this clonotype: One base away lies a much larger clone, so this may be a sequencing read error. V gene TRBV14 combines with J gene TRBJ2-3; D is ambiguous. With 5 bases removed from V and 3 bases from J, the gap between germline ends came to 24 bases. The length of the CDR3 is 18 residues. The germline V gene has CDR1 SGHDN and CDR2 FVKESK. The CDR3 protein is CASSNTPFSRGATDTQYF. The CDR3 DNA is TGTGCCAGCAGCAACACCCCCTTTTCTAGAGGCGCGACAGATACGCAGTATTTT.

J is TRBJ2-2 and V is TRBV2; TRBD2 matches 13 bases. Germline CDR1 SNHLY, CDR2 FYNNEI. This CDR3 comprises 17 residues. V lost 6 bases to trimming and J lost 4 bases; unmatched junction nucleotides: 8. The CDR3 is CASSLLAGGLGTGELFF. The DNA of the CDR3 is TGTGCCAGCAGCCTACTAGCGGGGGGGCTTGGCACCGGGGAGCTGTTTTTT.

The rearrangement links TRBV3-1 to TRBJ2-3; 12 bases map to TRBD1. The trim removed 0 bases at V and 4 bases at J, leaving 5 bases unmatched. The CDR3 has 17 residues. Per the germline V gene, CDR1 is LGHDT and CDR2 is YNNKEL (reference sequence). The CDR3, as DNA: TGTGCCAGCAGCCAAGATCACGGGACAGGGGGCTCAGATACGCAGTATTTT. Translation gives CASSQDHGTGGSDTQYF.

The chain has TRBV29-1 and TRBJ2-1; D not resolved. In germline, CDR1 is SQVTM, CDR2 ANQGSEA. Trimming removed 4 bases at V and 7 bases at J, with 26 bases between. The length of the CDR3 is 17 residues. The CDR3 region is CSVAHQVPSLGENEQFF. Here the CDR3 DNA reads TGCAGCGTTGCCCATCAAGTCCCAAGCTTAGGAGAGAATGAGCAGTTCTTC.

This clonotype was counted a few times. This sequence joins TRBV7-8 and TRBJ2-5; 7 bases align to TRBD2. There are 17 residues in the CDR3. The trim removed 1 base at V and 2 bases at J, leaving 10 bases unmatched. The germline V gene encodes CDR1 SGHVS and CDR2 FQNEAQ. The DNA for the CDR3 is TGTGCCAGCAGCTTAGAACCCCCGGGGGGATTGCAAGAGACCCAGTACTTC. This encodes CASSLEPPGGLQETQYF.

The chain recombines TRBV20-1 with TRBJ2-5, with D possibly TRBD2 on 5 matching bases. With 0 bases removed from V and 2 bases from J, the gap between germline ends came to 13 bases. The CDR3 consists of 15 residues. Germline-derived CDR1 and CDR2 are DFQATT and SNEGSKA (reference sequence). The CDR3 loop reads CSARDLGLAQETQYF. The CDR3 coding sequence is TGCAGTGCTAGAGATCTTGGCCTAGCACAAGAGACCCAGTACTTC.

The CDR3 is CASSELPSVHYNEQFF. The CDR3 coding sequence is TGTGCCAGCAGTGAACTACCGAGCGTACACTACAATGAGCAGTTCTTC. This rearrangement joins TRBV6-1 to TRBJ2-1; D not certain. V dropped 2 bases and J dropped 3 bases, with 14 bases sitting between them. Germline CDR1 is MNHNS and CDR2 is SASEGT. The CDR3 is 16 residues long.

CDR3 DNA sequence: TGTGCCACCGGGGACCCAGCTAGCGGGTCTTACGAGCAGTACTTC. This codes for CATGDPASGSYEQYF. V gene TRBV6-6 combines with J gene TRBJ2-7; 8 bases align to TRBD2. CDR1 and CDR2 from the germline V gene are MNHNY and SVGAGI (reference sequence). The length of the CDR3 is 15 residues. Germline trimming cut 10 bases from V and 4 bases from J; bases unmatched to any gene: 15.

J is TRBJ2-3 and V is TRBV9; TRBD2 matches at 12 bases. After removal of 5 bases from V and 4 bases from J, the junction contained 11 bases not matched to a gene. Germline V gene lookup returns CDR1 SGDLS and CDR2 YYNGEE. The CDR3 runs to 17 residues. The CDR3 DNA follows: TGTGCCAGCAGTCTGACTAGCGGGAGTTCCAACGCAGATACGCAGTATTTT. Protein product: CASSLTSGSSNADTQYF. The full variable domain, in which reference TRBV9 and TRBJ2-3 provide the parts outside the CDR3, is DSGVTQTPKHLITATGQRVTLRCSPRSGDLSVYWYQQSLDQGLQFLIQYYNGEERAKGNILERFSAQQFPDLHSELNLSSLELGDSALYFCASSLTSGSSNADTQYFGPGTRLTVL.

The rearrangement joins TRBV27 to TRBJ2-4; D might be TRBD1 (5 bases). Germline V gene sequence: CDR1 MNHEY, CDR2 SMNVEV (reference sequence). The CDR3 loop spans 16 amino acids. Trimming removed 4 bases at V and 3 bases at J, with 16 bases between. CDR3 amino acids: CASSSNQGSVKNIQYF. The CDR3, as DNA: TGTGCCAGCAGTTCGAACCAGGGATCTGTCAAAAACATTCAGTACTTC.

The chain has TRBV14 and TRBJ2-6, with no clear D. The germline V gene has CDR1 SGHDN and CDR2 FVKESK. The V end lost 1 base, the J end lost 2 bases, and 9 bases lay between the germline ends. This CDR3 comprises 16 residues. CDR3 coding DNA: TGTGCCAGCAGCCAAGCACCGGGTCCTGGGGCCAACGTCCTGACTTTC. It codes for CASSQAPGPGANVLTF.

This sequence joins TRBV7-3 and TRBJ2-1; perhaps TRBD1 as D (6 bases). This CDR3 is built from 16 residues. Germline loops: CDR1 SGHTA, CDR2 FQGTGA. The V end was cut by 4 bases, the J end by 0 bases, with 13 bases between. The CDR3 DNA sequence: TGTGCCAGCAGCTCGGACAGCGCGACCTCCTACAATGAGCAGTTCTTC. It specifies CASSSDSATSYNEQFF.

The V call is TRBV9, the J call TRBJ2-1; D not resolved. Germline V gene data show CDR1 as SGDLS and CDR2 as YYNGEE. The V gene lost 0 bases and the J gene lost 6 bases, with 10 bases spanning the gap. The CDR3 covers 14 residues. CDR3 nucleotide sequence: TGTGCCAGCAGCGTAGGTTGGCTATCCAATGAGCAGTTCTTC. Its protein is CASSVGWLSNEQFF.

The table lists this clonotype with a count of one. This chain links TRBV5-1 with TRBJ1-2, with D possibly TRBD1 on 6 matching bases. The CDR3 consists of 15 residues. Germline V gene lookup returns CDR1 SGHRS and CDR2 YFSETQ. The V and J ends lost 0 bases and 4 bases respectively, with 13 bases between them. CDR3 in DNA: TGCGCCAGCAGCTTGGCAGGGGAGTTGGGCTATGGCTACACCTTC. Its protein product is CASSLAGELGYGYTF. Together with reference TRBV5-1 and TRBJ1-2, the CDR3 gives the full variable domain: KAGVTQTPRYLIKTRGQQVTLSCSPISGHRSVSWYQQTPGQGLQFLFEYFSETQRNKGNFPGRFSGRQFSNSRSEMNVSTLELGDSALYLCASSLAGELGYGYTFGSGTRLTVV.

The chain joins TRBV5-1 to TRBJ2-6; D call uncertain. V lost 0 bases and J 2 bases, leaving 15 bases between the germline ends. This CDR3 region has 18 residues. The germline V gene encodes CDR1 SGHRS and CDR2 YFSETQ. The CDR3 loop reads CASSLGWTGGAGANVLTF. The CDR3 region has the DNA TGCGCCAGCAGCTTGGGGTGGACCGGTGGCGCTGGGGCCAACGTCCTGACTTTC.

The chain has TRBV7-2 and TRBJ2-1; 13 nucleotides line up with TRBD2. The ends lost 5 bases at V and 6 bases at J; junction bases unmatched: 7. The CDR3 length is 16 residues. CDR1 is SGHTA, CDR2 FQGNSA, per germline. CDR3 in amino acids: CASSHARTSGSNEQFF. In DNA, the CDR3 is TGTGCCAGCAGCCACGCCCGGACTAGCGGGAGCAATGAGCAGTTCTTC. Using reference TRBV7-2 and TRBJ2-1 for the parts outside the CDR3, the full variable domain is GAGVSQSPSNKVTEKGKDVELRCDPISGHTALYWYRQSLGQGLEFLIYFQGNSAPDKSGLPSDRFSAERTGGSVSTLTIQRTQQEDSAVYLCASSHARTSGSNEQFFGPGTRLTVL.

This clonotype was observed a handful of times. J is TRBJ2-3 and V is TRBV10-3; D is possibly TRBD1 (6 bases). Germline-derived CDR1 and CDR2 are ENHRY and SYGVKD. Trimming removed 0 bases from V and 2 bases from J, with 12 bases in between. CDR3 length equals 16 residues. The CDR3 region is CAISESGAAHTDTQYF. The DNA of the CDR3 is TGTGCCATCAGTGAGTCGGGGGCGGCCCACACAGATACGCAGTATTTT.